Presented here are 24 T cell receptor beta chains from one specimen sequenced in a study of siplizumab effects on memory and regulatory T cells. The assay was immunoSEQ multiplex PCR, and TCRdb's table has in-frame clones only and misses some. The data contain some 97,000 clones, just over 90% of them singletons. The material sequenced was Tregs sorted from blood. The receptors derive from a human donor in good health.

This clone was detected a few times. The chain employs TRBV21-1 and TRBJ1-1. TRBV21-1 has pseudogene status. The CDR3 spans 15 residues. The chain's CDR3 is CASSKDRTRRTEAFF. The CDR3 DNA is TGTGCCAGCAGCAAAGATAGGACGCGAAGGACTGAAGCTTTCTTT.

The CDR3 DNA is TGTGCCAGCAGCCCCGAAGGGACTAGCGGGACCTACGAGCAGTACTTC. As protein: CASSPEGTSGTYEQYF. This chain uses TRBV7-3 with TRBJ2-5; TRBD2 matches 13 bases. The DNA end is a closer match to TRBJ2-7, so the J assignment may be wrong. CDR1 and CDR2 (germline): SGHTA, FQGTGA. The CDR3 loop spans 16 amino acids.

CDR3 residues: CASSHTGTGGNEQFF. For the CDR3, the DNA is TGTGCCAGCAGTCATACCGGGACAGGGGGCAATGAGCAGTTCTTC. The V gene is TRBV27, the J gene TRBJ2-1; 11 bases map to TRBD1. This CDR3 has 15 residues. CDR1 and CDR2 (germline): MNHEY, SMNVEV (reference sequence). V trimming: 5 bases; J trimming: 6 bases; junction bases outside the gene matches: 6.

The chain recombines TRBV6-1 with TRBJ2-1; 13 bases line up with TRBD2. Per germline, CDR1 MNHNS and CDR2 SASEGT. The CDR3 contains 14 residues. V shed 8 bases and J 4 bases; nucleotides not matched to a gene: 2. The CDR3 sequence: CASGGLAGYNEQFF. In nucleotides, the CDR3 is TGTGCCAGCGGGGGACTAGCGGGGTACAATGAGCAGTTCTTC.

This clone was found a few times. This chain uses TRBV10-1 with TRBJ1-2; D is undetermined. Germline CDR1 reads WNHNN; CDR2 reads SYGVQD (reference sequence). The CDR3 sequence is 13 residues long. V lost 0 bases and J 6 bases, leaving 8 bases between the germline ends. The CDR3 region is CASSESRLDGYTF. DNA of the CDR3: TGCGCCAGCAGTGAGTCCCGCTTGGATGGCTACACCTTC.

This clone was recorded once. This rearrangement joins TRBV2 to TRBJ2-7; 13 nucleotides match TRBD2. The CDR3 is 14 residues long. V shed 5 bases, J shed 4 bases, and the junction held 2 bases outside the gene matches. Looked up from germline, CDR1 is SNHLY and CDR2 is FYNNEI. This CDR3 is CASSKGLAGYEQYF. CDR3 sequence (DNA): TGTGCCAGCAGTAAGGGACTAGCGGGATACGAGCAGTACTTC.

The V gene is TRBV28, the J gene TRBJ2-3, with D uncertain. Per germline, CDR1 MDHEN and CDR2 SYDVKM. The CDR3 is 13 amino acids. Trimming cost V 3 bases and J 1 base, with 5 bases left between them. The CDR3 reads CASSFTGTDTQYF. In DNA, the CDR3 is TGTGCCAGCAGTTTTACTGGCACAGATACGCAGTATTTT.

CDR3 amino acids: CASSGGQGEGYTF. For the CDR3, the DNA is TGCGCCAGCAGCGGGGGACAGGGTGAAGGCTACACCTTC. V is TRBV5-1 and J is TRBJ1-2; TRBD1 agrees at 9 bases. CDR1 is SGHRS and CDR2 is YFSETQ in the germline V gene. The ends lost 4 bases at V and 8 bases at J; junction bases unmatched: 6. This CDR3 contains 13 residues.

The CDR3 DNA reads as TGTGCCAGCAGCTTAGCTTCGGACAGCTCCTACGAGCAGTACTTC. This gives the protein CASSLASDSSYEQYF. The chain links TRBV11-2 to TRBJ2-7, with D perhaps matching TRBD1 (6 bases). Germline V gives CDR1 SGHAT, CDR2 FQNNGV. The V gene lost 1 base and the J gene lost 0 bases, with 10 bases spanning the gap. This CDR3 has 15 amino acids.

The chain recombines TRBV5-1 with TRBJ2-7; possibly TRBD1 for D (7 bases). Trimming removed 0 bases from V and 9 bases from J, with 22 bases in between. The CDR3 has 16 amino acids. Germline CDR1 SGHRS, CDR2 YFSETQ. CDR3 coding DNA: TGCGCCAGCAGCTTGGGGGGAGGACAGGCCGGCACGAGGCAGTACTTC. This codes for CASSLGGGQAGTRQYF.

The CDR3 protein is CASSGVGTSTDTQYF. In nucleotides, the CDR3 is TGTGCCAGCAGTGGGGTGGGAACTAGCACAGATACGCAGTATTTT. J is TRBJ2-3 and V is TRBV2; D unclear. Germline V gene lookup returns CDR1 SNHLY and CDR2 FYNNEI. The CDR3 has 15 amino acids. The germline V and J ends were trimmed by 4 bases and 0 bases, with 11 bases remaining between them.

The V gene is TRBV5-4, the J gene TRBJ2-5, with unresolved D. Germline assignment: CDR1 SGHNT and CDR2 YYREEE (reference sequence). There are 15 residues in the CDR3. V gave up 1 base and J gave up 1 base, with 11 bases separating them. In DNA form, the CDR3 reads TGTGCCAGCAGCTTGAACCTGGCGGCCCAAGAGACCCAGTACTTC. It yields the protein CASSLNLAAQETQYF.

The chain employs TRBV12-5 and TRBJ2-7; D gene uncertain. The CDR3 covers 14 residues. V dropped 7 bases and J dropped 2 bases, with 15 bases sitting between them. The germline V gene has CDR1 LGHNT and CDR2 FRNRAP. DNA for the CDR3: TGTGCTAGTGCCACCAAGGACGGACCCTACGAGCAGTACTTC. Amino acid sequence: CASATKDGPYEQYF. The full variable domain, rest sourced from reference TRBV12-5 and TRBJ2-7, is DARVTQTPRHKVTEMGQEVTMRCQPILGHNTVFWYRQTMMQGLELLAYFRNRAPLDDSGMPKDRFSAEMPDATLATLKIQPSEPRDSAVYFCASATKDGPYEQYFGPGTRLTVT.

The genes are TRBV27 and TRBJ2-1, with TRBD2 matching 9 bases. The V gene's germline CDR1 is MNHEY and CDR2 SMNVEV (reference sequence). The CDR3 consists of 15 residues. Losses at the gene ends were 6 bases for V and 7 bases for J; bases not matched to a gene: 10. For the CDR3, the DNA is TGTGCCAGCAGGGAGGCGGGAGGGCCGGTGAATGAGCAGTTCTTC. Protein: CASREAGGPVNEQFF.

The rearrangement joins TRBV30 to TRBJ2-1; 9 bases fit TRBD2. The junction had 9 bases not matched to a gene; V was cut back by 4 bases and J by 5 bases. From germline, CDR1 is GTSNPN and CDR2 SVGIG (reference sequence). The CDR3 length is 15 residues. CDR3 amino acids: CAWISSGRSHNEQFF. CDR3 bases: TGTGCCTGGATTTCCAGCGGGAGGTCACACAATGAGCAGTTCTTC.

The chain employs TRBV5-1 and TRBJ2-7; 11 positions match TRBD2. Germline V gene data show CDR1 as SGHRS and CDR2 as YFSETQ. V shed 0 bases and J 3 bases; nucleotides not matched to a gene: 5. CDR3 size: 16 residues. This chain's CDR3 is CASSLGLAGLNYEQYF. In DNA form, the CDR3 reads TGCGCCAGCAGCTTGGGACTAGCGGGGTTAAACTACGAGCAGTACTTC.

The V and J genes are TRBV19 and TRBJ1-5, with 8 bases fitting TRBD1. The trim removed 8 bases at V and 0 bases at J, leaving 6 bases unmatched. Per germline, CDR1 LNHDA and CDR2 SQIVND (reference sequence). This CDR3 contains 15 residues. The CDR3 DNA is TGTGCCAGTCGCTGGACAGGGTATAGCAATCAGCCCCAGCATTTT. It translates to CASRWTGYSNQPQHF.

The chain combines TRBV20-1 with TRBJ1-4; unclear D gene. The CDR3 is 11 residues long. V shed 7 bases and J shed 8 bases, with 11 bases lying between them. From germline, CDR1 is DFQATT and CDR2 SNEGSKA (reference sequence). DNA for the CDR3: TGCAGTGTCCGATACGGAGAAAAACTGTTTTTT. The encoded protein is CSVRYGEKLFF.

This chain links TRBV6-5 with TRBJ1-5; 9 nucleotides line up with TRBD1. The CDR3 sequence is 15 residues long. V shed 2 bases and J 6 bases; nucleotides not matched to a gene: 5. Germline V CDR1 and CDR2: MNHEY, SVGAGI. CDR3 protein: CASSYATGGGQPQHF. As DNA, the CDR3 is TGTGCCAGCAGTTACGCAACAGGGGGCGGTCAGCCCCAGCATTTT.

This chain connects TRBV6-1 to TRBJ1-2; 9 bases are shared with TRBD1. The V segment lost 2 bases and the J segment 4 bases; nucleotides outside the gene matches: 8. Germline values: CDR1 MNHNS, CDR2 SASEGT. CDR3 length: 16 residues. The CDR3 loop is CASSERYLTGGYGYTF. The CDR3 DNA is TGTGCCAGCAGTGAAAGGTATCTGACAGGGGGCTATGGCTACACCTTC.

The chain combines TRBV9 with TRBJ2-1, with 7 bases that match TRBD2. Losses at the gene ends were 0 bases for V and 7 bases for J; bases not matched to a gene: 7. CDR3 length equals 15 residues. In germline, CDR1 is SGDLS, CDR2 YYNGEE. In nucleotides, the CDR3 is TGTGCCAGCAGCGTAGGAGGGCGGGAGTCTAATGAGCAGTTCTTC. Translated: CASSVGGRESNEQFF.

The chain couples TRBV2 to TRBJ1-1, with a weak D call TRBD1 (5 bases). Germline V gene lookup returns CDR1 SNHLY and CDR2 FYNNEI. The CDR3 contains 13 residues. The V end was cut by 7 bases, the J end by 2 bases, with 11 bases between. For the CDR3, the DNA is TGTGCCAGCAACCGACAGCTAAACACTGAAGCTTTCTTT. It is translated as CASNRQLNTEAFF.

J is TRBJ1-1 and V is TRBV6-6, with D maybe TRBD1 (5 bases). V shed 5 bases and J shed 5 bases, with 9 bases lying between them. The CDR3 runs to 12 residues. Germline-derived CDR1 and CDR2 are MNHNY and SVGAGI (reference sequence). The CDR3 reads CASSKGVTEAFF. Written as DNA, the CDR3 is TGTGCCAGCAGTAAAGGGGTTACTGAAGCTTTCTTT.

This chain connects TRBV7-9 to TRBJ2-1; D unclear. Germline values: CDR1 SEHNR, CDR2 FQNEAQ (reference sequence). This CDR3 spans 12 amino acids. V lost 3 bases, J lost 15 bases, and 15 bases lay in between. The CDR3 DNA follows: TGTGCCAGCAGCTTTCTCGACGGAACCCGGTTCTTC. It codes for CASSFLDGTRFF.